The 20 T cell receptor beta chains below come from one sample, sequenced in a study of Graves' ophthalmopathy and Graves' hyperthyroidism. From RNA, the CDR3 regions of TCR beta chains were amplified and sequenced. Scientists carried out first-round RT-PCR using HTBI primers and then a second-round multiplex PCR. TCRdb re-derived calls from the multiplex PCR reads in MiXCR, one entry per CDR3 protein. The sample shows about 400,000 distinct CDR3 sequences, approximately 16% of them seen only once. The specimen sequenced was peripheral blood. All receptors come from a woman between 18 and 29 years old with Graves' ophthalmopathy.

This clonotype appeared many times. The chain recombines TRBV27 with TRBJ1-5; maybe TRBD1 (5 bases). Trimming took 6 bases from V and 6 from J, leaving 18 bases between them. The CDR3 contains 15 residues. Germline V gene data show CDR1 as MNHEY and CDR2 as SMNVEV (reference sequence). The CDR3 DNA sequence: TGTGCCAGCAGCCCGGGCCAAGGGGCGTTTCAGCCCCAGCATTTT. Amino acids: CASSPGQGAFQPQHF.

In this sample, this clonotype turned up many times. This chain links TRBV7-8 with TRBJ1-6; D gene ambiguous. The V and J ends lost 5 bases and 10 bases respectively, with 21 bases between them. The CDR3 extends over 16 amino acids. In germline, CDR1 is SGHVS, CDR2 FQNEAQ. CDR3 loop: CASSLGGADGGSPLHF. Here the CDR3 DNA reads TGTGCCAGCAGCCTAGGTGGAGCCGACGGTGGATCACCCCTCCACTTT.

This clonotype showed up many times. The CDR3 DNA is TGCAGTGCTAGATATTTGGGTCCCATGAGAAAGACCCAGTACTTC. Its protein is CSARYLGPMRKTQYF. The rearrangement joins TRBV20-1 to TRBJ2-5, with D hard to call. Germline CDR1 is DFQATT and CDR2 is SNEGSKA (reference sequence). The CDR3 covers 15 residues. Trimming shortened V by 2 bases and J by 6 bases, and 19 bases separated the two germline ends.

This clonotype came up many times. The chain combines TRBV5-1 with TRBJ1-2; no clear D gene. Germline lookup yields CDR1 SGHRS and CDR2 YFSETQ. The CDR3 has 14 residues. V lost 0 bases, J lost 7 bases, and 13 bases lay in between. The CDR3 coding sequence is TGCGCCAGCAGCTTGGACAGAAGTATAGGTGGCTACACCTTC. It encodes CASSLDRSIGGYTF.

This clonotype was observed many times. The CDR3 DNA reads TGTGCCAGCAGTTACTTGATTACAGGGAAGAGCTACACCTTC. Protein: CASSYLITGKSYTF. This chain uses TRBV6-2 or TRBV6-3 with TRBJ1-2; TRBD1 might be the D (6 bases). CDR1 is MNHEY, CDR2 SVGEGT, per germline. The CDR3 runs 14 residues. V was shortened by 1 base and J by 9 bases, with 15 bases between the two germline ends.

This clonotype was seen many times. J is TRBJ1-5 and V is TRBV7-6; D ambiguous. The length of the CDR3 is 13 residues. Germline V gives CDR1 SGHVS, CDR2 FNYEAQ. Trimming shortened V by 3 bases and J by 4 bases, and 7 bases separated the two germline ends. CDR3 coding DNA: TGTGCCAGCAGCTTTTCAGTTAATCAGCCCCAGCATTTT. This gives the protein CASSFSVNQPQHF.

At least ten counts were recorded for this clonotype. The gene calls are TRBV14 and TRBJ2-7; TRBD1 matches 8 bases. CDR3 length equals 15 residues. V was clipped by 1 base and J by 5 bases; unmatched bases: 7. The germline V gene has CDR1 SGHDN and CDR2 FVKESK. CDR3 region: CASSQGTGPLHEQYF. The CDR3 bases are TGTGCCAGCAGCCAAGGGACAGGGCCCCTCCACGAGCAGTACTTC.

This clonotype was seen repeatedly, ten times or more. The chain recombines TRBV28 with TRBJ1-1; D is undetermined. The CDR3 extends over 13 amino acids. The germline CDR1 and CDR2 sequences are MDHEN and SYDVKM. Deletions cut 8 bases from V and 0 bases from J, with 10 bases between. CDR3 nucleotide sequence: TGTGCCAGCTTCGTCGGGGTGAACACTGAAGCTTTCTTT. It translates to CASFVGVNTEAFF.

This clonotype was seen at least ten times. V usage is TRBV30 and J usage is TRBJ1-2; tentative D call: TRBD1 (5 bases). The CDR3 has 15 amino acids. CDR1 GTSNPN and CDR2 SVGIG come from the germline V gene (reference sequence). V was shortened by 1 base and J by 4 bases, with 16 bases between the two germline ends. The CDR3, as DNA: TGTGCCTGGAGTGGCAACAGGAGACCGGGCTATGGCTACACCTTC. Its protein product is CAWSGNRRPGYGYTF.

The chain couples TRBV6-2 or TRBV6-3 to TRBJ2-5; perhaps TRBD1 as D (6 bases). V dropped 0 bases and J dropped 1 base, with 15 bases sitting between them. Per germline, CDR1 MNHEY and CDR2 SVGEGT. The CDR3 runs to 17 residues. DNA of the CDR3: TGTGCCAGCAGTTACTCCCTCTTCGGACAGTTCCAAGAGACCCAGTACTTC. Residues: CASSYSLFGQFQETQYF.

There are many counts of this clonotype. The chain uses TRBV24-1 and TRBJ2-5, with no clear D. Germline V gene data show CDR1 as KGHDR and CDR2 as SFDVKD. V lost 2 bases, J lost 5 bases, and 14 bases lay in between. CDR3 length equals 15 residues. CDR3 amino acids: CATSDYEDRRETQYF. DNA of the CDR3: TGTGCCACCAGTGATTACGAGGACCGGCGGGAGACCCAGTACTTC.

Ten or more counts support this clonotype. J is TRBJ1-1 and V is TRBV7-2; 8 bases line up with TRBD1. V lost 4 bases to trimming and J lost 5 bases; unmatched junction nucleotides: 9. CDR3 length: 15 amino acids. Germline V lookup: CDR1 SGHTA, CDR2 FQGNSA. The CDR3 here is CASSSFGQGLTEAFF. The CDR3 DNA follows: TGTGCCAGCAGCTCCTTCGGACAGGGTTTGACTGAAGCTTTCTTT.

This clonotype was seen at least ten times. The CDR3 DNA sequence: TGTGCCAGCAGCTTAACAGCCTACGAGCAGTACTTC. This gives the protein CASSLTAYEQYF. The chain combines TRBV6-2 or TRBV6-3 with TRBJ2-7; D is ambiguous. The V gene lost 6 bases and the J gene lost 2 bases, with 8 bases spanning the gap. Germline CDR1 MNHEY, CDR2 SVGEGT. The CDR3 consists of 12 residues.

This sequence joins TRBV12-5 and TRBJ2-5, with 14 bases that match TRBD2. The CDR3 is 17 residues long. V shed 5 bases and J 4 bases; nucleotides not matched to a gene: 9. Germline V CDR1 and CDR2: LGHNT, FRNRAP. CDR3 region: CASGKPGLAGEIETQYF. The CDR3, as DNA: TGTGCTAGTGGTAAACCGGGACTAGCGGGAGAGATAGAGACCCAGTACTTC.

This clonotype was found many times. The chain uses TRBV6-5 and TRBJ2-2; D is ambiguous. CDR1 MNHEY and CDR2 SVGAGI come from the germline V gene. The V end lost 3 bases, the J end lost 4 bases, and 6 bases lay between the germline ends. This CDR3 is 13 amino acids long. CDR3 protein: CASSYPSTGELFF. The CDR3, as DNA: TGTGCCAGCAGTTATCCGAGCACCGGGGAGCTGTTTTTT.

This clonotype has ten or more counts. The chain carries TRBV15 and TRBJ1-1, with D tentatively TRBD1 (5 bases). From germline, CDR1 is LNHNV and CDR2 YYDKDF (reference sequence). V lost 1 base to trimming and J lost 6 bases, with 12 bases between them. The CDR3 loop spans 14 amino acids. This CDR3 reads CATSRGGGFAEAFF. The CDR3, as DNA: TGTGCCACCAGCAGAGGTGGGGGTTTCGCTGAAGCTTTCTTT.

This clonotype was counted ten times or more. The V and J genes are TRBV30 and TRBJ1-5, with D perhaps TRBD1 (5 bases). V shed 2 bases and J shed 3 bases, with 11 bases lying between them. CDR1 and CDR2 from the germline V gene are GTSNPN and SVGIG (reference sequence). This CDR3 spans 14 amino acids. The CDR3 loop reads CAWSTGALNQPQHF. The DNA of the CDR3 is TGTGCCTGGAGTACCGGGGCGCTCAATCAGCCCCAGCATTTT. Variable domain in full (rest from reference TRBV30 and TRBJ1-5): SQTIHQWPATLVQPVGSPLSLECTVEGTSNPNLYWYRQAAGRGLQLLFYSVGIGQISSEVPQNLSASRPQDRQFILSSKKLLLSDSGFYLCAWSTGALNQPQHFGDGTRLSIL.

The table lists this clonotype with many counts. This chain uses TRBV12-3 or TRBV12-4 with TRBJ2-5, with a weak D call TRBD2 (5 bases). This CDR3 spans 13 amino acids. V was pared by 6 bases and J by 4 bases, with 12 bases between. The CDR3 coding sequence is TGTGCCAGCAGACCCACTAGTATAGAGACCCAGTACTTC. Translated: CASRPTSIETQYF.

This clonotype was counted many times. V and J are TRBV6-6 and TRBJ2-7; possibly TRBD2 for D (7 bases). The germline V gene encodes CDR1 MNHNY and CDR2 SVGAGI (reference sequence). This CDR3 is built from 14 residues. Deletions cut 6 bases from V and 2 bases from J, with 14 bases between. In nucleotides, the CDR3 is TGTGCCAGCAGAGGGGGGGGCTCAACCTACGAGCAGTACTTC. Its protein is CASRGGGSTYEQYF.

V gene TRBV3-1 combines with J gene TRBJ2-7, with a weak D call TRBD2 (5 bases). The CDR3 contains 12 residues. Germline CDR1 and CDR2: LGHDT and YNNKEL (reference sequence). Trimming cost V 3 bases and J 4 bases, with 7 bases left between them. In nucleotides, the CDR3 is TGTGCCAGCAGCCAGGTAGCGTACGAGCAGTACTTC. Translating it yields CASSQVAYEQYF.